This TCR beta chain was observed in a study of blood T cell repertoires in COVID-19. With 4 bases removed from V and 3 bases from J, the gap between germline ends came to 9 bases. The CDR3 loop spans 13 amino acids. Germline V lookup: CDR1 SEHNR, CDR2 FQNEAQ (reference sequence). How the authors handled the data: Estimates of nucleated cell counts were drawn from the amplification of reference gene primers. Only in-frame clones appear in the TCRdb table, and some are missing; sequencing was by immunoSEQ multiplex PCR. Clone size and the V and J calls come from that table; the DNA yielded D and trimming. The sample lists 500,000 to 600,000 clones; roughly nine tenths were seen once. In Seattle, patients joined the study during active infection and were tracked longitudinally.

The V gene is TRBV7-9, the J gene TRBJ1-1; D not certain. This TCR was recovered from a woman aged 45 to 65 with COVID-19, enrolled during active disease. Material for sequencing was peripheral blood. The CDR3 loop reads CASSSYLDTEAFF. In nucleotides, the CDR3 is TGTGCCAGCAGCTCCTACCTGGACACTGAAGCTTTCTTT.